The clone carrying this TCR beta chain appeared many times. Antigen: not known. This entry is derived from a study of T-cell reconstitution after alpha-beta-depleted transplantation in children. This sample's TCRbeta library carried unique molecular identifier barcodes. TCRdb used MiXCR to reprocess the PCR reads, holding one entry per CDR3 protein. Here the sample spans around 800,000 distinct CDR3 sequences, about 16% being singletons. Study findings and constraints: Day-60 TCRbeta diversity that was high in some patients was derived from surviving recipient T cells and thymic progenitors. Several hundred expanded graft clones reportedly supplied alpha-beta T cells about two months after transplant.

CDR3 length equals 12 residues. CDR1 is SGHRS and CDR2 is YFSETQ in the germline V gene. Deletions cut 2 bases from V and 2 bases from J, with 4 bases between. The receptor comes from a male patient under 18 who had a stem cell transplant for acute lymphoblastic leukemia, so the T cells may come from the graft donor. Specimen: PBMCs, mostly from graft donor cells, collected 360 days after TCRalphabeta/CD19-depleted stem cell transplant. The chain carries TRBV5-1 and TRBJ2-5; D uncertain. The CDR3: CASSFEQETQYF. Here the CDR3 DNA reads TGCGCCAGCAGCTTTGAGCAAGAGACCCAGTACTTC.